A single sample is the source of the 21 T cell receptor beta chains below, sequenced in a study of T cell repertoires in cytomegalovirus infection. In TCRdb, the reads were re-called with MiXCR into one record per CDR3 protein. The top ten clones hold 48% of a sample with about 570,000 distinct CDR3 sequences, 35% to 50% of them seen once. No antigen has been identified for these receptors. Specimen: cultured PBMCs, collected from culture after CMV antigen stimulation. The receptors come from a human donor in good health (CMV status not recorded). Some clones in this sample may be carry-over from other donors' samples.

The chain is built from TRBV7-2 and TRBJ2-7; D not resolved. V lost 5 bases and J lost 0, with 14 bases in between. The length of the CDR3 is 15 residues. The V gene's germline CDR1 is SGHTA and CDR2 FQGNSA. CDR3 coding DNA: TGTGCCAGCAGCCCCCGCCCCGTCAGCTCCTACGAGCAGTACTTC. Encoded protein: CASSPRPVSSYEQYF.

The gene calls are TRBV15 and TRBJ1-5, with D unclear. The CDR3 spans 15 residues. V was trimmed by 0 bases and J by 7 bases, leaving 13 bases between them. The germline CDR1 and CDR2 sequences are LNHNV and YYDKDF (reference sequence). The CDR3 sequence is CATSRDRQNIQPQHF. CDR3 DNA: TGTGCCACCAGCAGAGATCGGCAGAATATCCAGCCCCAGCATTTT.

This clonotype has more than one count but fewer than ten. The gene calls are TRBV27 and TRBJ1-1, with 9 bases matching TRBD1. This CDR3 comprises 15 residues. Germline assignment: CDR1 MNHEY and CDR2 SMNVEV (reference sequence). The ends lost 4 bases at V and 1 base at J; junction bases unmatched: 4. The CDR3 region is CASSSRTGANTEAFF. DNA of the CDR3: TGTGCCAGCAGTTCAAGGACAGGGGCGAACACTGAAGCTTTCTTT.

The CDR3 bases are TGTGCCAGTAGTGAGATTCCGGGACAGGGTCCTAGCGTTCCGGCTGAAGCTTTCTTT. Encoded protein: CASSEIPGQGPSVPAEAFF. V and J are TRBV19 and TRBJ1-1, with 9 bases matching TRBD1. V gave up 5 bases and J gave up 6 bases; unmatched junction bases: 22. The CDR3 is made up of 19 amino acids. Germline V gene lookup returns CDR1 LNHDA and CDR2 SQIVND (reference sequence).

The CDR3 DNA reads as TGTGCCACCAGCAGAGATCGAGGGACACTGATCCCGCGGAGCTCCTACGAGCAGTACTTC. As protein: CATSRDRGTLIPRSSYEQYF. V gene TRBV15 combines with J gene TRBJ2-7; tentative D call: TRBD1 (6 bases). CDR3 size: 20 residues. Germline CDR1 reads LNHNV; CDR2 reads YYDKDF (reference sequence). V was clipped by 0 bases and J by 0 bases, with 24 bases between them.

This sequence joins TRBV19 and TRBJ1-2; D not resolved. This CDR3 spans 14 amino acids. Between the trimmed V and J ends, which lost 6 bases and 3 bases, there was a span of 14 bases. Per germline, CDR1 LNHDA and CDR2 SQIVND (reference sequence). CDR3 sequence reads: CASSQLGRDYGYTF. In DNA, the CDR3 is TGTGCCAGTAGCCAACTCGGCAGAGACTATGGCTACACCTTC.

This clonotype appeared many times. This chain connects TRBV7-2 to TRBJ2-1; D might be TRBD2 (6 bases). The germline gives CDR1 SGHTA, CDR2 FQGNSA. The length of the CDR3 is 13 residues. V lost 4 bases and J 5 bases, leaving 9 bases between the germline ends. CDR3 DNA: TGTGCCAGCAGCTGGGGACTCGACAATGAGCAGTTCTTC. Its translation is CASSWGLDNEQFF. Looking up the rest from reference TRBV7-2 and TRBJ2-1 gives the full variable domain: GAGVSQSPSNKVTEKGKDVELRCDPISGHTALYWYRQSLGQGLEFLIYFQGNSAPDKSGLPSDRFSAERTGGSVSTLTIQRTQQEDSAVYLCASSWGLDNEQFFGPGTRLTVL.

The genes are TRBV2 and TRBJ1-2, with D possibly matching TRBD1 (6 bases). The CDR3 is made up of 14 amino acids. Germline CDR1 is SNHLY and CDR2 is FYNNEI. Trimming removed 6 bases from V and 5 bases from J, with 16 bases in between. The CDR3 reads CASRSTGVPYGYTF. The CDR3 region has the DNA TGTGCCAGCAGATCGACAGGAGTACCGTATGGCTACACCTTC.

V usage is TRBV7-9 and J usage is TRBJ2-3; the D is unclear. The germline V gene has CDR1 SEHNR and CDR2 FQNEAQ (reference sequence). Trimming left V 3 bases short and J 2 bases short, with 12 bases between. The CDR3 is 15 amino acids. The CDR3 reads CASSFLGGDTDTQYF. The CDR3 region has the DNA TGTGCCAGCAGCTTTTTGGGCGGTGACACAGATACGCAGTATTTT.

This chain connects TRBV19 to TRBJ2-7; D is perhaps TRBD1 (6 bases). The V end lost 8 bases, the J end lost 4 bases, and 15 bases lay between the germline ends. The CDR3 length is 13 residues. Germline V gene data show CDR1 as LNHDA and CDR2 as SQIVND (reference sequence). The CDR3 spells CASSRTDIYEQYF. As DNA, the CDR3 is TGTGCCAGTTCCCGGACAGACATATACGAGCAGTACTTC.

The chain recombines TRBV30 with TRBJ2-3; no clear D. The germline CDR1 and CDR2 sequences are GTSNPN and SVGIG (reference sequence). V gave up 6 bases and J gave up 4 bases, with 8 bases separating them. This CDR3 is 11 amino acids long. DNA of the CDR3: TGTGCCTGCCGTCAGGCAGATACGCAGTATTTT. Residues: CACRQADTQYF.

The V gene is TRBV7-2, the J gene TRBJ2-2; D might be TRBD2 (6 bases). V lost 5 bases and J 10 bases, leaving 14 bases between the germline ends. The germline gives CDR1 SGHTA, CDR2 FQGNSA. The CDR3 runs to 13 residues. For the CDR3, the DNA is TGTGCCAGCAGCCTGACCCGGGGGTTGGAGCTGTTTTTT. This translates into CASSLTRGLELFF.

This clonotype was seen many times. The chain uses TRBV7-2 and TRBJ1-1; D gene ambiguous. This CDR3 is 14 amino acids long. V dropped 5 bases and J dropped 5 bases, with 15 bases sitting between them. The germline gives CDR1 SGHTA, CDR2 FQGNSA. The CDR3 DNA follows: TGTGCCAGCAGCCAATTTCGGGGATTTACTGAAGCTTTCTTT. It specifies CASSQFRGFTEAFF.

The V gene is TRBV7-6, the J gene TRBJ2-7, with no clear D. Germline V gene sequence: CDR1 SGHVS, CDR2 FNYEAQ. The V and J ends lost 5 bases and 4 bases respectively, with 15 bases between them. There are 14 residues in the CDR3. In nucleotides, the CDR3 is TGTGCCAGCAGCCGATTCGAGGAAGGATACGAGCAGTACTTC. This codes for CASSRFEEGYEQYF.

This clonotype occurred a few times. The chain has TRBV11-3 and TRBJ1-2, with a tentative D call TRBD1 (5 bases). V was trimmed by 3 bases and J by 4 bases, leaving 18 bases between them. Per the germline V gene, CDR1 is SGHNT and CDR2 is YENEEA. The CDR3 loop spans 16 amino acids. CDR3 residues: CASSLQEGNEFYGYTF. CDR3 nucleotides: TGTGCCAGCAGCTTGCAAGAGGGGAACGAGTTCTATGGCTACACCTTC.

The CDR3 loop is CASSRVGQGSSQPQHF. In DNA form, the CDR3 reads TGTGCCAGCAGCCGGGTTGGGCAGGGCTCCTCTCAGCCCCAGCATTTT. The chain joins TRBV5-5 to TRBJ1-5; D may be TRBD1 (5 bases). The V gene lost 4 bases and the J gene lost 6 bases, with 20 bases spanning the gap. Germline V gives CDR1 SGHKS, CDR2 YYEKEE (reference sequence). This CDR3 region has 16 residues.

CDR3 loop: CASSQGEGMNTEAFF. In DNA, the CDR3 is TGCGCCAGCAGCCAAGGGGAGGGAATGAACACTGAAGCTTTCTTT. This chain joins TRBV4-1 and TRBJ1-1; D gene unclear. CDR1 and CDR2 (germline): MGHRA, YSYEKL. The CDR3 has 15 amino acids. V lost 1 base, J lost 0 bases, and 9 bases lay in between.

This clonotype was counted a few times. The rearrangement joins TRBV7-8 to TRBJ2-3; unclear D gene. Trimming took 4 bases from V and 6 from J, leaving 11 bases between them. The CDR3 extends over 13 amino acids. The germline V gene encodes CDR1 SGHVS and CDR2 FQNEAQ. CDR3 sequence (DNA): TGTGCCAGCAGCTCCAGCCCGGGCGATACGCAGTATTTT. Translation: CASSSSPGDTQYF.

This chain uses TRBV24-1 with TRBJ1-1; 11 positions agree with TRBD1. V lost 7 bases to trimming and J lost 3 bases; unmatched junction nucleotides: 3. CDR1 and CDR2 from the germline V gene are KGHDR and SFDVKD. The CDR3 loop spans 14 amino acids. In DNA, the CDR3 is TGTGCCACCAGCCCGGGACAGGGGGACACTGAAGCTTTCTTT. Translated: CATSPGQGDTEAFF.

This chain joins TRBV7-2 and TRBJ2-2, with D possibly called TRBD1 or TRBD2 (5 bases each). The CDR3 is made up of 16 amino acids. V lost 6 bases and J 0 bases, leaving 14 bases between the germline ends. The germline CDR1 and CDR2 sequences are SGHTA and FQGNSA. The CDR3 DNA is TGTGCCAGCAGTCGTAGACAGACTACGAACACCGGGGAGCTGTTTTTT. It encodes CASSRRQTTNTGELFF.

This chain connects TRBV7-2 to TRBJ2-3; tentatively, D is TRBD2 (5 bases). Trimming took 2 bases from V and 7 from J, leaving 16 bases between them. The CDR3 is made up of 15 amino acids. Germline V gives CDR1 SGHTA, CDR2 FQGNSA. CDR3 in amino acids: CASSLNRLPGNTQYF. CDR3 in DNA: TGTGCCAGCAGCTTAAATCGACTACCCGGAAATACGCAGTATTTT. Full variable domain (rest looked up from reference TRBV7-2 and TRBJ2-3): GAGVSQSPSNKVTEKGKDVELRCDPISGHTALYWYRQSLGQGLEFLIYFQGNSAPDKSGLPSDRFSAERTGGSVSTLTIQRTQQEDSAVYLCASSLNRLPGNTQYFGPGTRLTVL.